This T cell receptor (beta chain) was identified during a study of OX40 agonist ivuxolimab in advanced cancers. Study-level information: Three patients got partial responses; one had hepatocellular carcinoma and two had cutaneous melanoma. Study findings and constraints: Both CD4+ and CD8+ T cell populations in blood had undergone clonal expansion by week 6 at 0.1 to 3.0 mg/kg.

Generated by immunoSEQ multiplex PCR, the TCRdb table keeps only in-frame clones and is missing some. Of 60,000 or so clones in the sample, around 87% were seen once. Comment on this clone: No antigen is known for it.

V gave up 7 bases and J gave up 2 bases, with 5 bases separating them. The CDR3 extends over 12 amino acids. Germline CDR1 reads ENHRY; CDR2 reads SYGVKD. The J gene is TRBJ2-2, the V gene TRBV10-3; no clear D. The material sequenced was CD4+ or CD8+ T cells sorted from blood, taken in a trial of the OX40 agonist ivuxolimab. The clonotype comes from an adult with an advanced solid tumor such as melanoma, head and neck, liver or kidney cancer. This chain's CDR3 is CAIKNNTGELFF. The CDR3 DNA reads as TGTGCCATCAAGAACAACACCGGGGAGCTGTTTTTT.